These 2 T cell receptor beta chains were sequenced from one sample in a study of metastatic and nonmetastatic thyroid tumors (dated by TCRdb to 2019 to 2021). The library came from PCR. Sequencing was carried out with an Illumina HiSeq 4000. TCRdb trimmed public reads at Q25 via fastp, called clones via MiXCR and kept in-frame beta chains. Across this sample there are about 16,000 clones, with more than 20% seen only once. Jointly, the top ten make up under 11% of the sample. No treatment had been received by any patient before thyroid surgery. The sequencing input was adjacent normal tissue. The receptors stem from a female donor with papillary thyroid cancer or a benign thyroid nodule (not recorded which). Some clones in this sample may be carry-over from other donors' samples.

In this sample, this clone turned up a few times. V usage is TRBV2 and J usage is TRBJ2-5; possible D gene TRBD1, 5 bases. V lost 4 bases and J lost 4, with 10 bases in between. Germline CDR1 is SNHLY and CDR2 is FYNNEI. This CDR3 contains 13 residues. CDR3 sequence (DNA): TGTGCCAGCAGTGTCAGGGAAGTAGAGACCCAGTACTTC. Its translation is CASSVREVETQYF.

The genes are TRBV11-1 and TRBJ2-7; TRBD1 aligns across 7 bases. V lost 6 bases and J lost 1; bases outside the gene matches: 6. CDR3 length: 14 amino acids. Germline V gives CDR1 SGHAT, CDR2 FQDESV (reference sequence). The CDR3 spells CASRRDRASYEQYF. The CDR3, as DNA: TGTGCCAGCAGACGAGACAGGGCTTCCTACGAGCAGTACTTC.